Shown below are 2 T cell receptor beta chains from a single sample sequenced in a study of patients and donors after allogeneic stem cell transplantation. TCRdb passed the RT-PCR reads through MiXCR, listing each CDR3 protein once. The sample records approximately 200,000 distinct CDR3 sequences, roughly 13% being singletons. Sequenced material: blood, either unsorted or a sorted T cell fraction (not recorded which). The receptors here all came from a human donor who was either an allogeneic HSCT recipient or a stem cell or donor lymphocyte infusion donor (not recorded which). It is not recorded whose cells these are; they may come from a transplant donor.

This clonotype occurred a few times. This rearrangement joins TRBV20-1 to TRBJ1-4; the D gene is possibly TRBD1 (5 bases). Looked up from germline, CDR1 is DFQATT and CDR2 is SNEGSKA (reference sequence). V lost 0 bases and J lost 8, with 16 bases in between. This CDR3 is 15 amino acids long. As DNA, the CDR3 is TGCAGTGCTAGAGATATTGGGGGAGGGAGCGAAAAACTGTTTTTT. This sequence encodes CSARDIGGGSEKLFF.

This clonotype was seen a few times. The V gene is TRBV12-3 or TRBV12-4, the J gene TRBJ2-1; tentatively, D is TRBD1 (6 bases). CDR3 length: 15 residues. Trimming removed 6 bases from V and 0 bases from J, with 12 bases in between. DNA of the CDR3: TGTGCCAGCAGCCGGACAGCCAACTCCTACAATGAGCAGTTCTTC. Protein: CASSRTANSYNEQFF.